This T cell receptor (beta chain) was captured in a study of shared clonotypes between healthy human individuals. Each cell subset's genomic DNA was divided evenly among several immunoSEQ plates. Libraries were prepared by immunoSEQ multiplex PCR; TCRdb keeps only in-frame clonotypes and omits some of them. Of roughly 400,000 clones in the sample, 95% to 97% were seen once. Deletions cut 5 bases from V and 4 bases from J, with 14 bases between. The CDR3 spans 14 residues. The germline V gene has CDR1 SGHAT and CDR2 FQNNGV. Study-wide results and limits: Tissue TCR repertoires likely differ from these blood-only repertoires. When naive CD4 clonotypes were compared across several donors, roughly 4.9% were shared.

Remarks on this clone: Its antigen remains unidentified.

This clonotype was sampled from a man aged 25-40 years in good health. This rearrangement joins TRBV11-2 to TRBJ1-1, with D maybe TRBD1 (5 bases). What was sequenced was memory CD8+ T cells sorted from blood. Subset given: CD45RO+ cells pooled with CCR7-negative TemRA cells. Here the CDR3 reads CASSPDDSPTEAFF. The CDR3 DNA is TGTGCCAGCAGCCCAGACGACAGTCCCACTGAAGCTTTCTTT.